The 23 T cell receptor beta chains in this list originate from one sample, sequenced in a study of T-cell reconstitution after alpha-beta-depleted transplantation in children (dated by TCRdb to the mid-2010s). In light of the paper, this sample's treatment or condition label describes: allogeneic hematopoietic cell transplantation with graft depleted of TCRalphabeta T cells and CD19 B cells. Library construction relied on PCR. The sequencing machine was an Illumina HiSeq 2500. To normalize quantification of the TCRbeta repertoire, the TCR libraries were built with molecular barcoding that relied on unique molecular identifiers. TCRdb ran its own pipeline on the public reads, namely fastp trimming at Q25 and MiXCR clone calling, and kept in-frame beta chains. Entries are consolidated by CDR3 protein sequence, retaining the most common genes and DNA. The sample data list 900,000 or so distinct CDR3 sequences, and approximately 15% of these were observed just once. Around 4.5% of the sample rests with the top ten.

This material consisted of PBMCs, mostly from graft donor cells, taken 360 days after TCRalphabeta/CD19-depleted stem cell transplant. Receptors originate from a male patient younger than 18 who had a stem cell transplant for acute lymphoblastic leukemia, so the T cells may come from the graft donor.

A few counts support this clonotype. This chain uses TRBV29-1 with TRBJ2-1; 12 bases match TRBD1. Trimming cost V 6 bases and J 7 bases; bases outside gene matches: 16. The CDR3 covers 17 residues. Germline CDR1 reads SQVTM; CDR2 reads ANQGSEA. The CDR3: CSVWARVGTGGGNEQFF. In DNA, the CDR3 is TGCAGCGTCTGGGCTAGGGTAGGGACAGGGGGCGGGAATGAGCAGTTCTTC.

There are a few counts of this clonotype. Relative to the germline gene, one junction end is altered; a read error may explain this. This CDR3 reads CASSLDPDAWKTQYF. Written as DNA, the CDR3 is TGTGCCAGCAGTTTAGATCCGGATGCATGGAAGACCCAGTACTTC. The V gene is TRBV7-9, the J gene TRBJ2-5; no clear D. Germline assignment: CDR1 SEHNR and CDR2 FQNEAQ (reference sequence). The CDR3 runs 15 residues. Supplemented by reference TRBV7-9 and TRBJ2-5, the full variable domain reads DTGVSQNPRHKITKRGQNVTFRCDPISEHNRLYWYRQTLGQGPEFLTYFQNEAQLEKSRLLSDRFSAERPKGSFSTLEIQRTEQGDSAMYLCASSLDPDAWKTQYFGPGTRLLVL.

CDR3 in amino acids: CSAIAGGDLGGELFF. The CDR3 nucleotides read TGCAGTGCAATAGCGGGAGGTGATTTGGGCGGGGAGCTGTTTTTT. The chain employs TRBV20-1 and TRBJ2-2, with 10 bases that match TRBD2. The CDR3 contains 15 residues. Unmatched junction bases numbered 11, after V lost 6 bases and J lost 7 bases. Germline assignment: CDR1 DFQATT and CDR2 SNEGSKA (reference sequence).

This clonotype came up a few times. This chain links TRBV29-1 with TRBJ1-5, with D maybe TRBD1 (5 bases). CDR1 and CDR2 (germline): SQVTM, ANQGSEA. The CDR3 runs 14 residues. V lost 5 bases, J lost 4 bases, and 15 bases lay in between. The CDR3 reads CSVKGVGENQPQHF. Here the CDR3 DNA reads TGCAGCGTTAAAGGGGTCGGAGAAAATCAGCCCCAGCATTTT.

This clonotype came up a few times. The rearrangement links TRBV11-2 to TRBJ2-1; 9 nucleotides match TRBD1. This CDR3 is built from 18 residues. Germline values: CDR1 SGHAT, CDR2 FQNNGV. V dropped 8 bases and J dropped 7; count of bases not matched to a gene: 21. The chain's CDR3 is CASGTGGVRGQGKNEQFF. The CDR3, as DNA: TGTGCCAGCGGAACTGGGGGGGTGCGGGGACAGGGTAAAAATGAGCAGTTCTTC.

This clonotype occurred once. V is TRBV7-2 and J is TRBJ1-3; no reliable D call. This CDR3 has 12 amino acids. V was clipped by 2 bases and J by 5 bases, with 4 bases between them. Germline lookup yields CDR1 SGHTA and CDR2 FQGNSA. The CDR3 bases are TGTGCCAGCAGCTTATTGAGAAACACCATATATTTT. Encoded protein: CASSLLRNTIYF.

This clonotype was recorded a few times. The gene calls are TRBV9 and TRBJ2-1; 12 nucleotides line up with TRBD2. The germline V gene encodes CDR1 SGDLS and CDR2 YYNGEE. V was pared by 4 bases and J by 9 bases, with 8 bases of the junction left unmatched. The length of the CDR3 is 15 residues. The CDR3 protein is CASSSRLAGAAEQFF. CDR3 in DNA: TGTGCCAGCAGCTCCCGACTAGCGGGAGCGGCTGAGCAGTTCTTC.

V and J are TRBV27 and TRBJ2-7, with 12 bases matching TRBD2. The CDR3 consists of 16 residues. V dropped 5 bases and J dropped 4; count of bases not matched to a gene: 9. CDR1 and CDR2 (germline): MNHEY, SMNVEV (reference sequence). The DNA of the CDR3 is TGTGCCAGCAGTCCCGAGACTAGCGGGAGCCCTTACGAGCAGTACTTC. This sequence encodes CASSPETSGSPYEQYF.

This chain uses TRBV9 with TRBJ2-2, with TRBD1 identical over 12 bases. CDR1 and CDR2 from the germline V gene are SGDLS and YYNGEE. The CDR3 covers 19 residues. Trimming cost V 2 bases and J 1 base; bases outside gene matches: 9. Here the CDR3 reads CASSVFRDRGHENTGELFF. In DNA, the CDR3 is TGTGCCAGCAGCGTTTTCCGGGACAGGGGGCACGAGAACACCGGGGAGCTGTTTTTT.

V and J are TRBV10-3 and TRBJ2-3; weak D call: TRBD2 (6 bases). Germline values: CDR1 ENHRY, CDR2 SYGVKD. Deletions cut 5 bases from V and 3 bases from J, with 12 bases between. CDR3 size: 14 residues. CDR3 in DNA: TGTGCCATCAGTCCTGGGGGGTCAACAGATACGCAGTATTTT. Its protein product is CAISPGGSTDTQYF.

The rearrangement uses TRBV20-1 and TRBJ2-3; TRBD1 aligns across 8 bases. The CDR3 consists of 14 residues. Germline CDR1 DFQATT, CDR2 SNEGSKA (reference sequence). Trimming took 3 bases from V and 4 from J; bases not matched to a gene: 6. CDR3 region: CSASDRGSADTQYF. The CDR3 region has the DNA TGCAGTGCTAGTGACAGGGGTAGTGCAGATACGCAGTATTTT.

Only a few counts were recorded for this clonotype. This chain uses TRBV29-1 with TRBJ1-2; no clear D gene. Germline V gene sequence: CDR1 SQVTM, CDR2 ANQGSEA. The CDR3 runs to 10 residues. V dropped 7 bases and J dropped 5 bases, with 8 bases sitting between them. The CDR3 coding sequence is TGCAGCGCTGATATGTATGGCTACACCTTC. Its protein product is CSADMYGYTF.

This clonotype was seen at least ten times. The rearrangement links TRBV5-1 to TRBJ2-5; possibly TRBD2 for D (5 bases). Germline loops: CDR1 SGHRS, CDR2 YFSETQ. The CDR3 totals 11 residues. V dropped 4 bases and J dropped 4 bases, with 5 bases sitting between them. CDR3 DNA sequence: TGCGCCAGCAGCCGGGGAGAGACCCAGTACTTC. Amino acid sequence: CASSRGETQYF.

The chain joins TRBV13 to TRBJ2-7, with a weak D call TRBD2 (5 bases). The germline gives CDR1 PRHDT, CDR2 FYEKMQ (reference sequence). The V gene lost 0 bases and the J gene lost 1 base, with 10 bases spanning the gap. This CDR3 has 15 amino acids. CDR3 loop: CASSLGSEGSYEQYF. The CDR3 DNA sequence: TGTGCCAGCAGCTTAGGTAGCGAGGGTTCCTACGAGCAGTACTTC. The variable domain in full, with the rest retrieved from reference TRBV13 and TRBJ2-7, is AAGVIQSPRHLIKEKRETATLKCYPIPRHDTVYWYQQGPGQDPQFLISFYEKMQSDKGSIPDRFSAQQFSDYHSELNMSSLELGDSALYFCASSLGSEGSYEQYFGPGTRLTVT.

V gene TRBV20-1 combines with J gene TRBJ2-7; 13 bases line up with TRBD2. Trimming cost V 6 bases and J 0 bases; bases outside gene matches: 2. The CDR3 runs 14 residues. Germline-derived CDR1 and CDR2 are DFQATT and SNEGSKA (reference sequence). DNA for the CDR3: TGCAGTGCCAGACTAGCGGGAGGCTCCTACGAGCAGTACTTC. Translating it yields CSARLAGGSYEQYF.

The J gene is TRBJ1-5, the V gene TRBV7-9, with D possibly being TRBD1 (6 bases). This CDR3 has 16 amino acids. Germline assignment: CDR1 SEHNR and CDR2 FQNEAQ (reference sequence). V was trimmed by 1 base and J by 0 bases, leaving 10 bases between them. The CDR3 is CASSLGWTDSNQPQHF. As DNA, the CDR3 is TGTGCCAGCAGCTTAGGCTGGACAGATAGCAATCAGCCCCAGCATTTT.

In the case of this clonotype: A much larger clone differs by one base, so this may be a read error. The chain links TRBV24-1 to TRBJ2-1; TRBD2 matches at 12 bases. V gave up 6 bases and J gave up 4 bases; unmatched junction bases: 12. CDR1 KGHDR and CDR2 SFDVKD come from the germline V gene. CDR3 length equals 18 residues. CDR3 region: CATSYRPSLAGGYNEQFF. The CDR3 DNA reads TGTGCCACCAGTTATCGGCCATCGCTAGCGGGAGGGTACAATGAGCAGTTCTTC.

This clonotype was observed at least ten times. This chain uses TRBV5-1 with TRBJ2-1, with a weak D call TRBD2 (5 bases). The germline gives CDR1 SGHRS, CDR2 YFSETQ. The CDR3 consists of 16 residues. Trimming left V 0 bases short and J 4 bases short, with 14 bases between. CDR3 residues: CASSLAETIYYNEQFF. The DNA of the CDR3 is TGCGCCAGCAGCTTGGCCGAGACTATCTATTACAATGAGCAGTTCTTC.

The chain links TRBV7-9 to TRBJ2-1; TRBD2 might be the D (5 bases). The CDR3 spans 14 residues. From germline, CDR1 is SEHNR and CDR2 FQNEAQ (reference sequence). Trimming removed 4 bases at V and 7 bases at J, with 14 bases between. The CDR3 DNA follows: TGTGCCAGCAGCTCCAGAGAGAGGGTGAATGAGCAGTTCTTC. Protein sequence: CASSSRERVNEQFF.

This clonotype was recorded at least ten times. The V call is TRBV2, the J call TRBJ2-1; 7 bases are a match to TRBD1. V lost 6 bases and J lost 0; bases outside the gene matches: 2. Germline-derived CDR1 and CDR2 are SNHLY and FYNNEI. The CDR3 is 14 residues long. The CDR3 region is CASRTGSSYNEQFF. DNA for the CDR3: TGTGCCAGCAGGACAGGGAGCTCCTACAATGAGCAGTTCTTC.

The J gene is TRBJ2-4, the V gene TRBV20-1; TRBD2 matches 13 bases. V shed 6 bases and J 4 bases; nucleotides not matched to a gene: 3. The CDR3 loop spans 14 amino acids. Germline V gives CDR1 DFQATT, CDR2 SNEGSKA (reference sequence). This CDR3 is CSAPGLAGKNIQYF. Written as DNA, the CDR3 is TGCAGTGCCCCGGGACTAGCGGGGAAAAACATTCAGTACTTC.

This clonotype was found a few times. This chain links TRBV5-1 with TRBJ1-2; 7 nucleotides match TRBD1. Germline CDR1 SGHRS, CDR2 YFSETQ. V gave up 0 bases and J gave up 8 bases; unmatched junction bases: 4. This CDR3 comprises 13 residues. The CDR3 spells CASSLGQGKGYTF. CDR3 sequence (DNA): TGCGCCAGCAGCTTGGGACAGGGAAAAGGCTACACCTTC.

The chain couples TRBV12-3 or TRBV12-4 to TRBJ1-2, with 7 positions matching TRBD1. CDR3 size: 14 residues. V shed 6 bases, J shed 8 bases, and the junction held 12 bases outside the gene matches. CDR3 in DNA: TGTGCCAGCAGCCCCAGACAGGGACCGGAGGGCTACACCTTC. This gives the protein CASSPRQGPEGYTF.